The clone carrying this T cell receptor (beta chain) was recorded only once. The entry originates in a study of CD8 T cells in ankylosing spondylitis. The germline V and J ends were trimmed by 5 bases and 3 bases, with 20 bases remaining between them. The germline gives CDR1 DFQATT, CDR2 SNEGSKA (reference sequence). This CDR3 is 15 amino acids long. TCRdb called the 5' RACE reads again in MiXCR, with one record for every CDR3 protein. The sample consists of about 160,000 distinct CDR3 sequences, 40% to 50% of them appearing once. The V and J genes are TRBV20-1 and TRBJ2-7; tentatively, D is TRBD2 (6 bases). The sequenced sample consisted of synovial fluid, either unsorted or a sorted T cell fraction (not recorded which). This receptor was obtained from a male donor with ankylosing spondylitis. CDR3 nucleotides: TGCAGTGCTTTTGCGGGGAGCCTGATGTTCTACGAGCAGTACTTC. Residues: CSAFAGSLMFYEQYF.